This record looks at one TCR beta chain sequence and its context. Its target is not known. This sample is part of a study of response to subunit inactivated influenza vaccine. TCRdb redid the calling of the RT-PCR reads with MiXCR, one entry per CDR3 protein. The repertoire holds more than 700,000 distinct CDR3 sequences, with approximately 21% as singletons. Findings and caveats of the study: Researchers suggested that each seasonal influenza vaccination recruits few new T cells.

The length of the CDR3 is 14 residues. J lost 8 bases, V lost 4 bases, and 7 bases had no gene match. The V gene's germline CDR1 is SGHRS and CDR2 YFSETQ. J is TRBJ1-5 and V is TRBV5-1, with 9 positions matching TRBD1. Sequencing used PBMCs from blood, obtained around 5 days after vaccination. This TCR derives from a middle-aged man who received an inactivated influenza vaccine. The CDR3 DNA sequence: TGCGCCAGCAGCCCATCCGGGACAGGGAAGCCCCAGCATTTT. Its translation: CASSPSGTGKPQHF.